Following are 3 T cell receptor beta chains from one sample sequenced in a study of T-cell memory formation after mild COVID-19. TCRdb redid the calling of the 5' RACE reads with MiXCR, one entry per CDR3 protein. This sample yields about half a million distinct CDR3 sequences, of which about 18% are seen a single time; about 12% belongs to the top ten. The material sequenced was PBMCs or a T cell subset sorted from them (not recorded which). The source is an adult woman who had mild COVID-19 (a few samples of this study predate the infection). Cell type and time point are not known.

This chain connects TRBV25-1 to TRBJ2-2; TRBD2 matches 10 bases. J lost 6 bases, V lost 6 bases, and 7 bases had no gene match. CDR3 length equals 15 residues. In germline, CDR1 is MGHDK, CDR2 SYGVNS. CDR3 residues: CASRAGTSAAGELFF. The CDR3 region has the DNA TGTGCCAGCAGGGCCGGGACTAGCGCGGCCGGGGAGCTGTTTTTT.

This clonotype occurred many times. The V and J genes are TRBV10-3 and TRBJ2-2; D remains unclear. V was clipped by 9 bases and J by 4 bases, with 15 bases between them. The CDR3 is 14 amino acids. Germline V gene sequence: CDR1 ENHRY, CDR2 SYGVKD. CDR3 sequence reads: CAMRRPSGTGELFF. DNA for the CDR3: TGTGCCATGAGACGGCCGTCGGGCACCGGGGAGCTGTTTTTT.

This clonotype came up many times. The rearrangement uses TRBV9 and TRBJ2-2; D gene uncertain. CDR1 and CDR2 from the germline V gene are SGDLS and YYNGEE. With 4 bases removed from V and 6 bases from J, the gap between germline ends came to 13 bases. CDR3 length: 14 residues. The CDR3 loop is CASSPVSFAGELFF. CDR3 DNA sequence: TGTGCCAGCAGCCCCGTATCGTTTGCCGGGGAGCTGTTTTTT.